This TCR beta chain was recovered during a study of response to subunit inactivated influenza vaccine. Whole-study results and caveats: Authors suggested that a seasonal influenza vaccination recruits few new T cells each time.

TCRdb reprocessed the RT-PCR reads with MiXCR, giving one entry per CDR3 protein. The sample lists 700,000 to 900,000 distinct CDR3 sequences; around 20% were seen once. Between the trimmed V and J ends, which lost 0 bases and 9 bases, there was a span of 16 bases. Germline-derived CDR1 and CDR2 are SGHRS and YFSETQ. CDR3 length: 15 residues. This clonotype was seen only a few times. As yet, its antigen is unknown. The sequences come from PBMCs from blood, collected around 5 days after vaccination. This sequence originates from a man in his fifties who received an inactivated influenza vaccine. The chain combines TRBV5-1 with TRBJ2-1; maybe TRBD2 (6 bases). CDR3 in DNA: TGCGCCAGCAGCTTGGAAGGGACTCGTGTTAGTGAGCAGTTCTTC. Its protein product is CASSLEGTRVSEQFF.